This is a list of T cell receptor beta chains from one sample in a study of prognosis after radiotherapy for stage I lung cancer. TCRdb re-derived calls from the multiplex PCR reads in MiXCR, one entry per CDR3 protein. This table holds about 14,000 distinct CDR3 sequences, 28% found once. This specimen was PBMCs, taken before or after stereotactic body radiation therapy (not recorded which). These receptors originate from a donor aged 50 or older with non-small cell lung cancer. Each CDR3 is given with its conserved first and last residue. A D gene is named only where the DNA matches it firmly. Part of the rows lack a size; the others show once, few, many or a class for expanded clones.

>-|-|TRBV6-1|18|TRBJ2-3
TGTGCCAGCACTAAAGCCAGGGACGGATTCTTCATCACTGATACGCAGTATTTT
CASTKARDGFFITDTQYF
>-|TRBD1|TRBV6-2/TRBV6-3|18|TRBJ2-2
TGTGCCAGCAGTGGACGGGACAGGACGCGGGGGAACACCGGGGAGCTGTTTTTT
CASSGRDRTRGNTGELFF
>-|-|TRBV14|16|TRBJ2-1
TGTGCCAGCAGCCACCTAGGTTGGGTACCGAGCAATGAGCAGTTCTTC
CASSHLGWVPSNEQFF
>medium-sized|TRBD1|TRBV27|15|TRBJ2-7
TGTGCCAGCAGTTCCTGGGACAGGGTAACCTACGAGCAGTACTTC
CASSSWDRVTYEQYF
>many|TRBD1|TRBV2|16|TRBJ1-2
TGTGCCAGCAGTGAAGTCGGAGGGGGCGCTAACTATGGCTACACCTTC
CASSEVGGGANYGYTF
>medium-sized|-|TRBV27|14|TRBJ2-7
TGTGCCAGCAGTTTTTACGGGGACCCGTACGAGCAGTACTTC
CASSFYGDPYEQYF
>medium-sized|TRBD2|TRBV20-1|16|TRBJ2-5
TGCAGTGCTACAACCCGCGAGACTAGCGGATCGGAGACCCAGTACTTC
CSATTRETSGSETQYF
>many|TRBD2|TRBV11-2|15|TRBJ2-1
TGTGCCAGCAGCTTAGTTCCACTAGCGGGAGAAGGGCAGTTCTTC
CASSLVPLAGEGQFF
>medium-sized|-|TRBV28|12|TRBJ2-7
TGTGCCAGCAACATATACTCCTACGAGCAGTACTTC
CASNIYSYEQYF
>many|-|TRBV20-1|15|TRBJ2-7
TGCAGTGCCGCCCTAGCTGGACTCCAAAAGCTCGAGCAGTACTTC
CSAALAGLQKLEQYF
>many|TRBD2|TRBV19|19|TRBJ2-3
TGTGCCAGTAGGCCCTGGGCGGGAGGGCCTTCTGGGCGTACAGATACGCAGTATTTT
CASRPWAGGPSGRTDTQYF
>many|TRBD1|TRBV6-1|13|TRBJ1-4
TGTGCCAGCAGGGAACAGGGGTACGAAAAACTGTTTTTT
CASREQGYEKLFF
>many|-|TRBV5-4|14|TRBJ1-2
TGTGCCAGCAGCTTGGCCTTCCAGGGGCAAGGCTACACCTTC
CASSLAFQGQGYTF
>medium-sized|-|TRBV3-1|12|TRBJ1-1
TGTGCCAGCAGCCAAGAGGGCGGGGAAGCTTTCTTT
CASSQEGGEAFF
>-|-|TRBV6-2/TRBV6-3|13|TRBJ1-6
TGTGCCAGCGAGAGGGCTAATAATTCACCCCTCCACTTT
CASERANNSPLHF
>once|-|TRBV12-3/TRBV12-4|14|TRBJ2-1
TGTGCCAGCAGTCCCCAGCGAGTGTGGAATGAGCAGTTCTTC
CASSPQRVWNEQFF
>many|-|TRBV18|13|TRBJ1-5
TGTGCCAGCTCACCACCAGGGGGTCAGCCCCAGCATTTT
CASSPPGGQPQHF
>many|-|TRBV9|15|TRBJ2-5
TGTGCCAGCAGCGTAGGGGGGAATCAACAAGAGACCCAGTACTTC
CASSVGGNQQETQYF
>many|-|TRBV12-3/TRBV12-4|14|TRBJ1-5
TGTGCCAGCAGTTTAGTATCCAGCAATCAGCCCCAGCATTTT
CASSLVSSNQPQHF
>medium-sized|TRBD2|TRBV19|13|TRBJ2-3
TGTGCCAGTAGTAGCGGGAGGGGAGATACGCAGTATTTT
CASSSGRGDTQYF
>many|-|TRBV4-2|13|TRBJ2-7
TGTGCCAGCAGCCAAGCGGGTCGGTACGAGCAGTACTTC
CASSQAGRYEQYF
>-|-|TRBV12-3/TRBV12-4|13|TRBJ2-7
TGTGCGAGCAGTTTTTCACTGTCCTATGAGCAGTACTTC
CASSFSLSYEQYF
>many|TRBD2|TRBV7-9|15|TRBJ2-7
TGTGCCAGCAGCTCGTGGACTAGCGGGAACTACGAGCAGTACTTC
CASSSWTSGNYEQYF
>-|-|TRBV28|18|TRBJ2-3
TGTGCCAGCAGTAAATCAAAATTCCACAGAGACAGCACAGATACGCAGTATTTT
CASSKSKFHRDSTDTQYF
>medium-sized|-|TRBV27|17|TRBJ2-2
TGTGCCAGCAGTTTCATTCGTACGGGGTTGGGCACCGGGGAGCTGTTTTTT
CASSFIRTGLGTGELFF
>medium-sized|TRBD1|TRBV24-1|15|TRBJ2-5
TGTGCCACCAGTGACAGGACAGGCGACAGCGAGACCCAGTACTTC
CATSDRTGDSETQYF
>many|-|TRBV9|16|TRBJ2-2
TGTGCCAGCAGCGCCAGGTTGCCCCAGGGTGCCGGGGAGCTGTTTTTT
CASSARLPQGAGELFF
>-|-|TRBV7-9|15|TRBJ1-5
TGTGCCAGCAGCTTAGCGGAGGCTTCAAATCAGCCCCAGCATTTT
CASSLAEASNQPQHF
>many|TRBD1|TRBV6-2/TRBV6-3|14|TRBJ2-5
TGTGCCAGCACCCAGGGGCAGGGGGCAAGCGTAAGGTACTTC
CASTQGQGASVRYF
>many|TRBD2|TRBV5-4|16|TRBJ2-1
TGTGCCAGCAGCCCTGGACTAGCGAGAAGGAACAATGAGCAGTTCTTC
CASSPGLARRNNEQFF
>many|-|TRBV19|13|TRBJ2-1
TGTGCCAGTAGTCCAATGGGCGGGACTGAGCAGTTCTTC
CASSPMGGTEQFF
>medium-sized|-|TRBV5-1|14|TRBJ1-1
TGCGCCAGCAGCTTTGGTGGCGGAGGCACTGAAGCTTTCTTT
CASSFGGGGTEAFF
>many|-|TRBV7-8|13|TRBJ1-1
TGTGCCAGCACCTTTTCCCAGCGAACTGAAGCTTTCTTT
CASTFSQRTEAFF
>medium-sized|-|TRBV19|10|TRBJ2-1
TGTGCCAGTAGCGGTAATGAGCAGTTCTTC
CASSGNEQFF
>many|-|TRBV7-9|13|TRBJ2-1
TGTGCCAGCAGCTTAGGAGGGTTCGATGAGCAGTTCTTC
CASSLGGFDEQFF
>many|-|TRBV9|15|TRBJ1-1
TGTGCCAGCAGCGTAGGCGGGGGCGGGAACACTGAAGCTTTCTTT
CASSVGGGGNTEAFF
>many|-|TRBV6-1|13|TRBJ1-2
TGTGCCAGCAGTAGGGCAGGGAACTATGGCTACACCTTC
CASSRAGNYGYTF
>-|TRBD1|TRBV6-1|15|TRBJ1-2
TGTGCCAGCCTCTCCGGGACAGGACCCAACTATGGCTACACCTTC
CASLSGTGPNYGYTF
>many|-|TRBV5-1|13|TRBJ2-5
TGCGCCAGCAGTTCCATAATTGAAGAGACCCAGTACTTC
CASSSIIEETQYF
>many|-|TRBV4-1|14|TRBJ2-5
TGCGCCAGCAGCCAAGTAAGACTCCGGGAGACCCAGTACTTC
CASSQVRLRETQYF
>many|-|TRBV3-1|14|TRBJ1-6
TGTGCCAGCCAAAACAGGGTAGATAATTCACCCCTCCACTTT
CASQNRVDNSPLHF
>many|-|TRBV4-1|12|TRBJ2-3
TGCGCCAGCAGCCAAGATGGAGTTACGCAGTATTTT
CASSQDGVTQYF
>-|-|TRBV19|15|TRBJ2-7
TGTGCCAGTACCCCGTCCCAAAGGAGCACCTACGAGCAGTACTTC
CASTPSQRSTYEQYF
>medium-sized|TRBD1|TRBV20-1|14|TRBJ2-7
TGCAGTGCTTCCCACCGGGACAGGAACTACGAGCAGTACTTC
CSASHRDRNYEQYF
>many|-|TRBV5-4|14|TRBJ2-7
TGTGCCAGCAGCCGCTCTCACAGGGACTACGAGCAGTACTTC
CASSRSHRDYEQYF
>-|TRBD2|TRBV11-3|15|TRBJ2-7
TGTGCCTTTCCAAAACGGACTAGCGGGAGAAACGAGCAGTACTTC
CAFPKRTSGRNEQYF
>many|-|TRBV4-1|15|TRBJ1-2
TGCGCCAGCAGCCAAGGTCGGGGGGTCGCCTATGGCTACACCTTC
CASSQGRGVAYGYTF
>-|-|TRBV2|11|TRBJ1-5
TGTGCCAGCAGTACAGAGTGGCCCCAGCATTTT
CASSTEWPQHF
>many|-|TRBV14|14|TRBJ2-7
TGTGCCAGCAGCCAGATGGTCGGGTCGCGCGAGCAGTACTTC
CASSQMVGSREQYF
>-|-|TRBV20-1|15|TRBJ2-3
TGCAGTGCTAGAGAGCCGGTCATACCGGGGGATACGCAGTATTTT
CSAREPVIPGDTQYF
>medium-sized|-|TRBV28|13|TRBJ2-7
TGTGCCAGCAGTCCGGACAGAGCTACGGCTCAGTACTTC
CASSPDRATAQYF
>many|-|TRBV28|15|TRBJ1-2
TGTGCCAGCAGTTGGGAAGGGGCAGGAGACTATGGCTACACCTTC
CASSWEGAGDYGYTF
>medium-sized|TRBD2|TRBV7-3|13|TRBJ2-1
TGTGCCAGCAGTAGCGGGGGACACAATGAGCAGTTCTTC
CASSSGGHNEQFF